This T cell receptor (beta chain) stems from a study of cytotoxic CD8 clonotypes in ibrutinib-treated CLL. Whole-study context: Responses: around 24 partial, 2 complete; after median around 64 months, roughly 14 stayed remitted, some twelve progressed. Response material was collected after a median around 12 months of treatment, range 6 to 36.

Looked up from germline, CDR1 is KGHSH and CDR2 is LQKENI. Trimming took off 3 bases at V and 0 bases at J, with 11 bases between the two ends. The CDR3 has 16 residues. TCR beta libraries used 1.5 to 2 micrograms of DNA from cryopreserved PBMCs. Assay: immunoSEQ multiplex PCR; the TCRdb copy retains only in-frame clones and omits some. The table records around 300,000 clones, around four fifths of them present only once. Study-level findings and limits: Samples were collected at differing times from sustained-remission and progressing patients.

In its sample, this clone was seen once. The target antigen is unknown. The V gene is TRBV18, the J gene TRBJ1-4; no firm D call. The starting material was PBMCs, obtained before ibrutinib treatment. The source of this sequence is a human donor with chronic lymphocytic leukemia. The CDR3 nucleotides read TGTGCCAGCTCACCGCGGGAAGATGCAACTAATGAAAAACTGTTTTTT. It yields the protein CASSPREDATNEKLFF.